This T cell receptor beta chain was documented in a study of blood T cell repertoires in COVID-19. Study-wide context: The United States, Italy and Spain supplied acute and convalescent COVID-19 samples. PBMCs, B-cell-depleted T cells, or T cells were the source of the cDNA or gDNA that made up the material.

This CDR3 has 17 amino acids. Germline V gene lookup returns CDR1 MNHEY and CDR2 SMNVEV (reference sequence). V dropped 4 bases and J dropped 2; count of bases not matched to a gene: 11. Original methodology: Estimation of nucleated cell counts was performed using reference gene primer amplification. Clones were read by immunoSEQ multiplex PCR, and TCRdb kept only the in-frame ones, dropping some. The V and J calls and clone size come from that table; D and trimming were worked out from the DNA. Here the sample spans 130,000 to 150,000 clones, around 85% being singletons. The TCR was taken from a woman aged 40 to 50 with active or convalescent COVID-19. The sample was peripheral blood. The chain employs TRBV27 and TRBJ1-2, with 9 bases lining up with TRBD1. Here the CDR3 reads CASSSITDRGPNYGYTF. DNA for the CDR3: TGTGCCAGCAGTTCTATCACGGACAGGGGCCCCAACTATGGCTACACCTTC.